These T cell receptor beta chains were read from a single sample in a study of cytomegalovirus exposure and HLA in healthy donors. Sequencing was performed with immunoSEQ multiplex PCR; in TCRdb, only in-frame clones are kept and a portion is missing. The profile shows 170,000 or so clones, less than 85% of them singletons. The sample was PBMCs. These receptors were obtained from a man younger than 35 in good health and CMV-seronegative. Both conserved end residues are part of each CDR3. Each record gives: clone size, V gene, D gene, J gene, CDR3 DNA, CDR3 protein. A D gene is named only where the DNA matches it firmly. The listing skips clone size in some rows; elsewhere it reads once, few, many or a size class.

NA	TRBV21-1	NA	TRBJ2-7	TGTGCCAGCAGCCCAAGGGAGGACGGGACTTTGGTGGGCGAGCAGTACTTC	CASSPREDGTLVGEQYF
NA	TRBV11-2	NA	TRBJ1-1	TGTGCCAGCAGACTAACAGGGAACACTGAAGCTTTCTTT	CASRLTGNTEAFF
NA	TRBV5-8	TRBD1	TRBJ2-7	TGTGCCAGCAGGTTCCACGACAGGGGGCCGGGAGAGCAGTACTTC	CASRFHDRGPGEQYF
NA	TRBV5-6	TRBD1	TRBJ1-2	TGTGCCAGCAGCGTAATACAGGGGTCTTATGGCTACACCTTC	CASSVIQGSYGYTF
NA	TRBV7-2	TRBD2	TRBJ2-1	TGTGCCAGCAGCTTAGGACCTAGCGGCTACAATGAGCAGTTCTTC	CASSLGPSGYNEQFF
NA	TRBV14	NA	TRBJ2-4	TGTGCCAGCAGCCCCCAGACTTTTGGAAACATTCAGTACTTC	CASSPQTFGNIQYF
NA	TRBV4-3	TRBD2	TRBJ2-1	TGCGCCAGCAGCCAAAGGACTAGCGGGAGTTCCTACAATGAGCAGTTCTTC	CASSQRTSGSSYNEQFF
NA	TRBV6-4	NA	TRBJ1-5	TGTGCCAGCAGTGCAACACAGGGACCCAATCAGCCCCAGCATTTT	CASSATQGPNQPQHF
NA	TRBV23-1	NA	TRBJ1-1	TGCGCCAGCAGGTACCCGGGGGAATCAAACACTGAAGCTTTCTTT	CASRYPGESNTEAFF
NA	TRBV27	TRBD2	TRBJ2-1	TGTGCCAGCAGTTTACGGGCTAGCGGGGCGGTAAATGAGCAGTTCTTC	CASSLRASGAVNEQFF
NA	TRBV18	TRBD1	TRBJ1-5	TGTGCCAGCTCACCGGGCAGGGGGGAGGATCAGCCCCAGCATTTT	CASSPGRGEDQPQHF
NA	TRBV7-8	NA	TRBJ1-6	TGTGCCAGCAGCACCCCGTGGTTTCCGGATTCACCCCTCCACTTT	CASSTPWFPDSPLHF
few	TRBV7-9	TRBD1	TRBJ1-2	TGTGCCAGCAGCCCGACAGGGGCGGGTGGCTACACCTTC	CASSPTGAGGYTF
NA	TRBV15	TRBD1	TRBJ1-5	TGTGCCACCAGCAGCGGGACAGGCCCCGATCAGCCCCAGCATTTT	CATSSGTGPDQPQHF
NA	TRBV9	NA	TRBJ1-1	TGTGCCAGCAGCGTAGAGACGGGAGAGCCGGCTTTCTTT	CASSVETGEPAFF
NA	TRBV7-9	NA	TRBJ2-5	TGTGCCAGCAGCTTGAGGAAGCCCCAAGAGACCCAGTACTTC	CASSLRKPQETQYF
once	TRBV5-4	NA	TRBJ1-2	TGTGCCAGCAGGTCGGGATCTTATGGCTACACCTTC	CASRSGSYGYTF
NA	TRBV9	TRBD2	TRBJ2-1	TGTGCCAGCAGCGTAGGACTAGCGGGAGTGAATGAGCAGTTCTTC	CASSVGLAGVNEQFF
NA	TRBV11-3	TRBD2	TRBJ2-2	TGTGCCAGCAGCTTAGATCGGGTTAGCGGGAGGGCGAACACCGGGGAGCTGTTTTTT	CASSLDRVSGRANTGELFF
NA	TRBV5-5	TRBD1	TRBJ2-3	TGTGCCAGCAGCTTGGCCCCAGGGGGTTTAACAGATACGCAGTATTTT	CASSLAPGGLTDTQYF
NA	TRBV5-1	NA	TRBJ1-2	TGCGCCAGCAGCCTGACAGAGAACTATGGCTACACCTTC	CASSLTENYGYTF
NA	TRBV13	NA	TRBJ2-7	TGTGCCAGCAGCTTAGCGCCGCGGCCCAATCAGCAGTACTTC	CASSLAPRPNQQYF
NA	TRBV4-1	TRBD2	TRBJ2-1	TGCGCCAGCAGCCTGGGACTAGCGGGAGCCCGAGAGCAGTTCTTC	CASSLGLAGAREQFF
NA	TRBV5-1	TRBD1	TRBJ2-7	TGCGCCAGCAGCTTGTCGGGACAGGTCTCCTACGAGCAGTACTTC	CASSLSGQVSYEQYF
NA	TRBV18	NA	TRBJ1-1	TGTGCCAGCTCACCGTTGGAGGCGCGTTTATCTGAAGCTTTCTTT	CASSPLEARLSEAFF
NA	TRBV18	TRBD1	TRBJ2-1	TGTGCCAGCGTAACGACAGGGATCGATGAGCAGTTCTTC	CASVTTGIDEQFF
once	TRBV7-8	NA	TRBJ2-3	TGTGCCAGCAGCTTATTTAAGACTAGTTTCCTCACAGATACGCAGTATTTT	CASSLFKTSFLTDTQYF
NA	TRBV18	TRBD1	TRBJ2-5	TGTGCCAGCTCACCCGGACAGGACGGGGAGCAGTACTTC	CASSPGQDGEQYF
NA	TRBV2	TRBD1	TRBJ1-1	TGTGCCAGCAGGGGGACAGGGTTGAACACTGAAGCTTTCTTT	CASRGTGLNTEAFF
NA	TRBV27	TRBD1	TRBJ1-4	TGTGCCAGCAGTTACGCAGGGGGCTATGGGGAAAAACTGTTTTTT	CASSYAGGYGEKLFF
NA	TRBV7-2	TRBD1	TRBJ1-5	TGTGCCAGCAGCTTAGCAGGGACAGGGGGCAATCAGCCCCAGCATTTT	CASSLAGTGGNQPQHF
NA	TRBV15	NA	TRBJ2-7	TGTGCCACCAGCAGAGACAGGGTCTACGAGCAGTACTTC	CATSRDRVYEQYF
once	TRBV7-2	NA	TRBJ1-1	TGTGCCAGCAGCGACGACGGGGTATCATCAGCTTTCTTT	CASSDDGVSSAFF
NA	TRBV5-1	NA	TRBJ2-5	TGCGCCAGCAGCTTGGTTGGTAGGGGAGAGACCCAGTACTTC	CASSLVGRGETQYF
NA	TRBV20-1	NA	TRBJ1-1	TGCAGTGCCAGACAGGCAGACGCTTTCTTT	CSARQADAFF
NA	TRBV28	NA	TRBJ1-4	TGTGCCAGCAGTTCCCGGGGGAGGGAAAAACTGTTTTTT	CASSSRGREKLFF
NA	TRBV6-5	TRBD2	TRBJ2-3	TGTGCCAGCAGTCTTAGCGGGTCTAGCACAGATACGCAGTATTTT	CASSLSGSSTDTQYF
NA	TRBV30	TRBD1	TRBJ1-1	TGTGCCTGGAACCTGGGACAGGTTGGGACTGAAGCTTTCTTT	CAWNLGQVGTEAFF
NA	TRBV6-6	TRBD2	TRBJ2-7	TGTGCCAGCAGTAAAAGGACTAGCGGGAGGACCTACGAGCAGTACTTC	CASSKRTSGRTYEQYF
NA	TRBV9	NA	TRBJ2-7	TGTGCCAGCAGCGTAGCGGAGGGACAGTACGAGCAGTACTTC	CASSVAEGQYEQYF
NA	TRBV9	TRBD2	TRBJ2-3	TGTGCCAGCAGCGCGGCGCGGGAGTTTAGAGATACGCAGTATTTT	CASSAAREFRDTQYF
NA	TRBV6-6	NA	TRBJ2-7	TGTGCCAGCAGTCCCGCGGGCTACGAGCAGTACTTC	CASSPAGYEQYF
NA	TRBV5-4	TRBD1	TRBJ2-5	TGTGCCAGCAGCTTGGGCACGACAGGGCGGAGGGAGACCCAGTACTTC	CASSLGTTGRRETQYF
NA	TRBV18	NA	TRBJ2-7	TGTGCCAGCTCACCAAGGACAGAGACCAGCGAGCAGTACTTC	CASSPRTETSEQYF